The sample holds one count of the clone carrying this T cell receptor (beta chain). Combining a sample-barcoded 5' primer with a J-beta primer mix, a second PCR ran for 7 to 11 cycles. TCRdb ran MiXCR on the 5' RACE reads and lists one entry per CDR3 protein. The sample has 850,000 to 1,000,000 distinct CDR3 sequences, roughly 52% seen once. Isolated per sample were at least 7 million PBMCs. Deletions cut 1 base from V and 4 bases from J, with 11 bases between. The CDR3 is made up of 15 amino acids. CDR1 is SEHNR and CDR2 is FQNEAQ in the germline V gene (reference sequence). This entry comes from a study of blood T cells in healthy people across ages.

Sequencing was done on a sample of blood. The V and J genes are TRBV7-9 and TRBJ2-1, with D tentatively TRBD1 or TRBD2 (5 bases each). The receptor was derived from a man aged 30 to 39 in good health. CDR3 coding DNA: TGTGCCAGCAGCTTAGGGGACGTTAATTACAATGAGCAGTTCTTC. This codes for CASSLGDVNYNEQFF. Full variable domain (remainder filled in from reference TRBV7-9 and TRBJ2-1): DTGVSQNPRHKITKRGQNVTFRCDPISEHNRLYWYRQTLGQGPEFLTYFQNEAQLEKSRLLSDRFSAERPKGSFSTLEIQRTEQGDSAMYLCASSLGDVNYNEQFFGPGTRLTVL.